Listed here are 29 T cell receptor beta chains from one sample, sequenced in a study of cytomegalovirus exposure and HLA in healthy donors. Primers: 60 Vbeta forward and 13 Jbeta reverse. Method: immunoSEQ multiplex PCR; TCRdb's copy keeps in-frame clones and lacks some. Among about 140,000 clones listed, around four fifths were seen once. The sequenced material came from PBMCs. These receptor sequences come from a female donor in good health and CMV-seronegative.

The chain links TRBV5-1 to TRBJ1-5; D is uncertain. V was pared by 0 bases and J by 0 bases, with 10 bases between. The CDR3 runs to 16 residues. Germline V lookup: CDR1 SGHRS, CDR2 YFSETQ. CDR3 coding DNA: TGCGCCAGCAGCTTGGGAGGGATAGGTAGCAATCAGCCCCAGCATTTT. Protein: CASSLGGIGSNQPQHF.

The rearrangement uses TRBV19 and TRBJ1-5; no clear D. Germline CDR1 is LNHDA and CDR2 is SQIVND (reference sequence). The CDR3 is 15 amino acids. The ends were cut back, 3 bases at V and 1 base at J, with 10 bases in the middle. CDR3 residues: CASSILVGSNQPQHF. The CDR3 region has the DNA TGTGCCAGTAGTATTTTGGTCGGGAGCAATCAGCCCCAGCATTTT.

The genes are TRBV19 and TRBJ2-1, with 8 nucleotides matching TRBD1. Germline V gene data show CDR1 as LNHDA and CDR2 as SQIVND (reference sequence). With 8 bases clipped from V and 10 bases from J, the junction kept 10 bases outside the gene matches. The CDR3 consists of 13 residues. The DNA for the CDR3 is TGTGCCAGTGGTCCAAGGGGGGACAGGGAGCAGTTCTTC. Protein: CASGPRGDREQFF.

The chain is built from TRBV7-9 and TRBJ1-2; no firm D call. This CDR3 is 14 amino acids long. CDR1 SEHNR and CDR2 FQNEAQ come from the germline V gene (reference sequence). Between the trimmed V and J ends, which lost 1 base and 5 bases, there was a span of 11 bases. For the CDR3, the DNA is TGTGCCAGCAGCTTAGAGCGGGGTTTTTATGGCTACACCTTC. Protein product: CASSLERGFYGYTF.

This rearrangement joins TRBV28 to TRBJ1-5; D is uncertain. Between the trimmed V and J ends, which lost 3 bases and 2 bases, there was a span of 11 bases. The CDR3 totals 15 residues. Germline assignment: CDR1 MDHEN and CDR2 SYDVKM. The CDR3 bases are TGTGCCAGCAGTTTTAGAGGGATGGGCAATCAGCCCCAGCATTTT. Protein sequence: CASSFRGMGNQPQHF.

Only a few counts were recorded for this clone. The chain carries TRBV6-5 and TRBJ1-1; D ambiguous. Trimming took 1 base from V and 3 from J, leaving 12 bases between them. The CDR3 loop spans 15 amino acids. Germline CDR1 is MNHEY and CDR2 is SVGAGI. Here the CDR3 DNA reads TGTGCCAGCAGTTACTTCGGAGGATGGGACACTGAAGCTTTCTTT. Translated: CASSYFGGWDTEAFF.

As for this clone: An end of the junction does not agree with germline; a read error may underlie this. Additional DNA sequences in this sample encode the identical CDR3. V and J are TRBV13 and TRBJ2-1, with 9 bases identical to TRBD1. The CDR3 extends over 16 amino acids. CDR1 and CDR2 from the germline V gene are PRHDT and FYEKMQ (reference sequence). CDR3 nucleotides: TGCGCCAGCAGCCCCCGCGGGACAGGGCTCTACAATGAGCAGTTCTTC. This sequence encodes CASSPRGTGLYNEQFF.

This clone was recorded a few times. This chain uses TRBV4-2 with TRBJ2-1; no firm D call. Trimming took off 1 base at V and 0 bases at J, with 10 bases between the two ends. The length of the CDR3 is 16 residues. Germline loops: CDR1 LGHNA, CDR2 YNFKEQ. The CDR3 here is CASSQGATDSYNEQFF. As DNA, the CDR3 is TGTGCCAGCAGCCAAGGGGCGACGGACTCCTACAATGAGCAGTTCTTC.

The chain couples TRBV5-1 to TRBJ1-1, with D possibly being TRBD1 (6 bases). Germline V gene sequence: CDR1 SGHRS, CDR2 YFSETQ. The CDR3 consists of 15 residues. V lost 0 bases and J lost 5, with 14 bases in between. The DNA for the CDR3 is TGCGCCAGCAGCTTGGAGGGGGTAGGTTCGACTGAAGCTTTCTTT. Translation gives CASSLEGVGSTEAFF.

The V and J genes are TRBV5-1 and TRBJ2-2, with D perhaps TRBD1 (5 bases). There are 17 residues in the CDR3. In germline, CDR1 is SGHRS, CDR2 YFSETQ. V lost 1 base and J lost 1, with 14 bases in between. The CDR3 protein is CASSLRRPGLNTGELFF. CDR3 nucleotide sequence: TGCGCCAGCAGCTTGCGTCGTCCAGGGTTGAACACCGGGGAGCTGTTTTTT.

This chain joins TRBV19 and TRBJ2-1, with TRBD2 matching 9 bases. Germline CDR1 and CDR2: LNHDA and SQIVND (reference sequence). This CDR3 has 13 residues. Trimming removed 7 bases from V and 8 bases from J; junction bases left unmatched: 6. Here the CDR3 reads CASKLAGLDEQFF. The CDR3 DNA sequence: TGTGCCAGTAAGCTAGCGGGATTGGATGAGCAGTTCTTC.

The rearrangement links TRBV29-1 to TRBJ2-3, with 8 bases aligning to TRBD2. The V gene end was trimmed by 7 bases and the J gene end by 4 bases; junction bases not matched to a gene: 10. Germline lookup yields CDR1 SQVTM and CDR2 ANQGSEA. This CDR3 is built from 14 residues. The CDR3 spells CSETGGGNADTQYF. The CDR3 DNA is TGCAGCGAAACCGGGGGGGGGAACGCAGATACGCAGTATTTT.

The J gene is TRBJ1-4, the V gene TRBV2; D might be TRBD1 (6 bases). The germline CDR1 and CDR2 sequences are SNHLY and FYNNEI. There are 15 residues in the CDR3. V was shortened by 6 bases and J by 3 bases, with 14 bases between the two germline ends. DNA for the CDR3: TGTGCCAGCAGCGATACAGGGATACCTAATGAAAAACTGTTTTTT. This codes for CASSDTGIPNEKLFF.

The V and J genes are TRBV2 and TRBJ1-2, with a tentative D call TRBD1 (6 bases). The germline CDR1 and CDR2 sequences are SNHLY and FYNNEI. This CDR3 has 16 amino acids. V was shortened by 6 bases and J by 4 bases, with 21 bases between the two germline ends. CDR3 residues: CASSLSGTLRGYGYTF. In DNA form, the CDR3 reads TGTGCCAGCAGCTTATCCGGGACACTCCGGGGCTATGGCTACACCTTC.

In DNA form, the CDR3 reads TGCGCCAGCAGTGGTCAGGGACAGGGCTACGAGCAGTACTTC. Amino acid sequence: CASSGQGQGYEQYF. The chain uses TRBV10-2 and TRBJ2-5; 9 bases match TRBD1. TRBJ2-7 explains the end of the DNA better; the J call may be wrong. This CDR3 comprises 14 residues. Germline V gives CDR1 WSHSY, CDR2 SAAADI.

Concerning this clone itself: This specimen includes other DNA sequences encoding the same CDR3. The chain carries TRBV11-2 and TRBJ1-4; TRBD1 is a possible D gene (5 bases). CDR1 and CDR2 (germline): SGHAT, FQNNGV. This CDR3 contains 15 residues. Trimming took 1 base from V and 5 from J, leaving 11 bases between them. The CDR3 DNA follows: TGTGCCAGCAGCTTAGGGGAGGGGAGGAATGAAAAACTGTTTTTT. Its translation: CASSLGEGRNEKLFF.

The rearrangement uses TRBV19 and TRBJ2-5, with a possible D match to TRBD1 (6 bases). V was pared by 5 bases and J by 2 bases, with 15 bases between. The CDR3 length is 15 residues. Per germline, CDR1 LNHDA and CDR2 SQIVND (reference sequence). The CDR3 region is CASSVGAGLQETQYF. CDR3 nucleotides: TGTGCCAGTAGTGTGGGGGCCGGCCTGCAAGAGACCCAGTACTTC.

V and J are TRBV6-6 and TRBJ1-6, with D tentatively TRBD1 (6 bases). This CDR3 has 14 residues. Germline CDR1 MNHNY, CDR2 SVGAGI (reference sequence). V lost 7 bases and J 4 bases, leaving 11 bases between the germline ends. The CDR3 here is CASTLDRYNSPLHF. CDR3 coding DNA: TGTGCCAGCACCCTGGACAGATATAATTCACCCCTCCACTTT.

This clone was picked up one time. The chain combines TRBV28 with TRBJ2-5, with 7 positions matching TRBD1. The V and J ends lost 4 bases and 1 base, in that order; junction bases with no gene match: 6. Per the germline V gene, CDR1 is MDHEN and CDR2 is SYDVKM. The length of the CDR3 is 15 residues. CDR3 coding DNA: TGTGCCAGCAGTTCCTTTTGGGACAGCCAAGAGACCCAGTACTTC. Encoded protein: CASSSFWDSQETQYF. Full variable domain (remainder filled in from reference TRBV28 and TRBJ2-5): DVKVTQSSRYLVKRTGEKVFLECVQDMDHENMFWYRQDPGLGLRLIYFSYDVKMKEKGDIPEGYSVSREKKERFSLILESASTNQTSMYLCASSSFWDSQETQYFGPGTRLLVL.

The V gene is TRBV19, the J gene TRBJ2-3, with D perhaps TRBD2 (5 bases). This CDR3 contains 15 residues. Germline V gene data show CDR1 as LNHDA and CDR2 as SQIVND (reference sequence). The V end was cut by 5 bases, the J end by 2 bases, with 14 bases between. The CDR3 is CASSPRTGNTDTQYF. In nucleotides, the CDR3 is TGTGCCAGTAGTCCAAGGACTGGGAACACAGATACGCAGTATTTT.

The chain recombines TRBV7-9 with TRBJ2-1; D is uncertain. V was cut by 4 bases and J by 5 bases, with 12 bases left in between. CDR1 is SEHNR, CDR2 FQNEAQ, per germline (reference sequence). This CDR3 region has 14 residues. The CDR3 reads CASSSPINNNEQFF. The CDR3 DNA follows: TGTGCCAGCAGCTCCCCGATTAACAACAATGAGCAGTTCTTC.

This sequence joins TRBV2 and TRBJ1-3, with 7 positions matching TRBD1. Losses at the gene ends were 4 bases for V and 4 bases for J; bases not matched to a gene: 7. The CDR3 has 15 amino acids. Germline V gene lookup returns CDR1 SNHLY and CDR2 FYNNEI. CDR3: CASSGQGLAGNTIYF. CDR3 DNA sequence: TGTGCCAGCAGTGGACAGGGACTAGCCGGAAACACCATATATTTT.

This clone was observed once. The gene calls are TRBV11-1 and TRBJ2-7, with 12 bases that match TRBD2. V shed 5 bases, J shed 3 bases, and the junction held 8 bases outside the gene matches. The length of the CDR3 is 16 residues. Germline V gene lookup returns CDR1 SGHAT and CDR2 FQDESV (reference sequence). The CDR3 protein is CASSLTTSGSFYEQYF. Written as DNA, the CDR3 is TGTGCCAGCAGCCTCACGACTAGCGGGAGTTTCTACGAGCAGTACTTC.

The chain has TRBV19 and TRBJ2-1; the match to TRBD1 covers 7 bases. Germline assignment: CDR1 LNHDA and CDR2 SQIVND (reference sequence). CDR3 length equals 13 residues. With V trimmed by 6 bases and J by 6 bases, 5 bases remained unmatched. The CDR3 here is CASSTGTVNEQFF. CDR3 nucleotide sequence: TGTGCCAGTAGCACCGGGACAGTCAATGAGCAGTTCTTC.

This chain uses TRBV28 with TRBJ2-1; D is unresolved. Trimming shortened V by 3 bases and J by 13 bases, and 13 bases separated the two germline ends. CDR1 is MDHEN, CDR2 SYDVKM, per germline. The CDR3 consists of 12 residues. CDR3: CASSFRSAPQFF. In DNA form, the CDR3 reads TGTGCCAGCAGTTTCCGGAGCGCCCCCCAGTTCTTC.

The rearrangement joins TRBV5-1 to TRBJ2-5, with 9 bases fitting TRBD2. CDR3 length equals 13 residues. Losses at the gene ends were 7 bases for V and 5 bases for J; bases not matched to a gene: 6. CDR1 is SGHRS and CDR2 is YFSETQ in the germline V gene. CDR3 sequence: CASQRGDRETQYF. The DNA of the CDR3 is TGCGCCAGCCAGCGGGGGGACCGGGAGACCCAGTACTTC.

This clone was seen just once. The chain combines TRBV7-2 with TRBJ2-1; TRBD2 matches 16 bases. Germline V gives CDR1 SGHTA, CDR2 FQGNSA. This CDR3 has 17 residues. With 4 bases clipped from V and 7 bases from J, the junction kept 7 bases outside the gene matches. The CDR3 loop is CASSYGTSGGAQNEQFF. Written as DNA, the CDR3 is TGTGCCAGCAGCTACGGGACTAGCGGGGGGGCGCAGAATGAGCAGTTCTTC.

Turning to this clone: At one boundary the junction diverges from the germline segment, which might be a read error. CDR3 nucleotide sequence: TGTTCCAGCAGCAAATCCCCCGGGAGGGAGGGCAATGAGCAGTTCTTC. Translation: CSSSKSPGREGNEQFF. J is TRBJ2-1 and V is TRBV7-9; 8 nucleotides match TRBD2. This CDR3 has 16 amino acids. Germline CDR1 and CDR2: SEHNR and FQNEAQ (reference sequence).

This sequence joins TRBV19 and TRBJ2-2, with D tentatively TRBD1 (6 bases). This CDR3 comprises 15 residues. Trimming took 5 bases from V and 0 from J, leaving 10 bases between them. Germline V gene sequence: CDR1 LNHDA, CDR2 SQIVND (reference sequence). The chain's CDR3 is CASSQDSANTGELFF. The CDR3, as DNA: TGTGCCAGTAGTCAGGACAGTGCGAACACCGGGGAGCTGTTTTTT.